The 29 T cell receptor beta chains in this list originate from one sample, sequenced in a study of cytomegalovirus exposure and HLA in healthy donors. The method was immunoSEQ multiplex PCR; TCRdb's version includes in-frame clones alone and lacks a portion of them. There are 220,000 or so clones in the sample; 75% to 90% occur only once, and more than 13% lies in the top ten. Sequenced material: PBMCs. Source of these receptors: a woman aged 25 to 39 in good health and CMV-seropositive.

The gene calls are TRBV28 and TRBJ1-2; D possibly corresponds to TRBD1 (6 bases). The CDR3 runs to 15 residues. Trimming pared 3 bases from V and 1 base from J, leaving 12 bases between. Germline lookup yields CDR1 MDHEN and CDR2 SYDVKM. CDR3 amino acids: CASSLGHLGNYGYTF. The CDR3 DNA reads TGTGCCAGCAGTTTGGGACACTTAGGTAACTATGGCTACACCTTC.

The chain is built from TRBV29-1 and TRBJ2-3; perhaps D is TRBD1 or TRBD2 (5 bases each). Germline CDR1 reads SQVTM; CDR2 reads ANQGSEA. The CDR3 totals 14 residues. V lost 3 bases, J lost 4 bases, and 14 bases lay in between. The CDR3 loop is CSVERGVLADTQYF. The CDR3 nucleotides read TGCAGCGTTGAGCGAGGGGTTCTTGCAGATACGCAGTATTTT.

V usage is TRBV5-1 and J usage is TRBJ2-7, with 11 positions matching TRBD2. This CDR3 spans 16 amino acids. Germline V gene sequence: CDR1 SGHRS, CDR2 YFSETQ. Trimming cost V 3 bases and J 7 bases; bases outside gene matches: 12. The CDR3 reads CASSWGLAEPPREQYF. CDR3 in DNA: TGCGCCAGCAGCTGGGGACTAGCGGAACCGCCACGGGAGCAGTACTTC.

The chain recombines TRBV6-5 with TRBJ2-1, with TRBD2 identical over 7 bases. CDR3 length equals 14 residues. Germline CDR1 is MNHEY and CDR2 is SVGAGI. J gave up 13 bases and V 0 bases, and 9 bases lay outside the gene matches. The CDR3 coding sequence is TGTGCCAGCAGTTACTCGAGCAGCGGGATACGACAGTTCTTC. This codes for CASSYSSSGIRQFF.

The chain couples TRBV4-3 to TRBJ1-4; no clear D. CDR3 size: 12 residues. CDR1 is LGHNA and CDR2 is YSLEER in the germline V gene. The V and J ends lost 9 bases and 6 bases respectively, with 11 bases between them. CDR3 coding DNA: TGCGCCAGTAACGGACCTGATGAAAAACTGTTTTTT. Its protein product is CASNGPDEKLFF.

The gene calls are TRBV7-9 and TRBJ1-1; no firm D call. Germline loops: CDR1 SEHNR, CDR2 FQNEAQ (reference sequence). V gave up 6 bases and J gave up 0 bases, with 5 bases separating them. The CDR3 is 12 residues long. The CDR3 is CASRRLNTEAFF. CDR3 nucleotides: TGTGCCAGCAGGAGGTTGAACACTGAAGCTTTCTTT.

The chain is built from TRBV18 and TRBJ1-1, with D possibly TRBD1 on 5 matching bases. V lost 2 bases and J lost 8, with 12 bases in between. The CDR3 is made up of 13 amino acids. Germline V gene sequence: CDR1 KGHSH, CDR2 LQKENI. The CDR3 loop is CASSPDLEGEAFF. CDR3 DNA sequence: TGTGCCAGCTCACCAGACCTTGAGGGGGAAGCTTTCTTT.

The V and J genes are TRBV15 and TRBJ1-2, with 7 bases fitting TRBD1. Unmatched junction bases numbered 9, after V lost 5 bases and J lost 3 bases. Germline-derived CDR1 and CDR2 are LNHNV and YYDKDF (reference sequence). The CDR3 length is 15 residues. The CDR3 DNA is TGTGCCACCAGCGGTCCGGGGACAGCTGACTATGGCTACACCTTC. Translating gives CATSGPGTADYGYTF.

As to this clone: Being one base from a much bigger clone, this may be a read error. J is TRBJ1-2 and V is TRBV5-5; no reliable D call. This CDR3 region has 12 residues. V was shortened by 1 base and J by 3 bases, with 4 bases between the two germline ends. Germline values: CDR1 SGHKS, CDR2 YYEKEE (reference sequence). The DNA for the CDR3 is TGTGCCAGCAGCTTGAGGGACTATGGCTACACCTTC. This translates into CASSLRDYGYTF.

This clone has just a few counts. The V and J genes are TRBV11-2 and TRBJ1-3; tentative D call: TRBD1 (6 bases). CDR3 length equals 16 residues. Trimming took 3 bases from V and 4 from J, leaving 16 bases between them. Per germline, CDR1 SGHAT and CDR2 FQNNGV. For the CDR3, the DNA is TGTGCCAGCAGCTTGAACACCGGGGGCAACGGAAACACCATATATTTT. This translates into CASSLNTGGNGNTIYF. The whole variable domain, remainder taken from reference TRBV11-2 and TRBJ1-3, is EAGVAQSPRYKIIEKRQSVAFWCNPISGHATLYWYQQILGQGPKLLIQFQNNGVVDDSQLPKDRFSAERLKGVDSTLKIQPAKLEDSAVYLCASSLNTGGNGNTIYFGEGSWLTVV.

This clone has a count of ten or more. The rearrangement uses TRBV28 and TRBJ1-1; D is undetermined. The CDR3 covers 12 residues. CDR1 and CDR2 from the germline V gene are MDHEN and SYDVKM. V was pared by 3 bases and J by 5 bases, with 7 bases between. DNA for the CDR3: TGTGCCAGCAGTTTTTGGGGTACTGAAGCTTTCTTT. Amino acid sequence: CASSFWGTEAFF.

The rearrangement links TRBV5-4 to TRBJ1-1, with TRBD1 as a possible D gene (5 bases). The V gene lost 4 bases and the J gene lost 1 base, with 17 bases spanning the gap. CDR3 length: 16 amino acids. Germline CDR1 reads SGHNT; CDR2 reads YYREEE (reference sequence). The CDR3 region is CASSREQGWRNTEAFF. The CDR3, as DNA: TGTGCCAGCAGCCGGGAGCAGGGTTGGAGGAACACTGAAGCTTTCTTT.

The rearrangement links TRBV5-6 to TRBJ1-4, with D uncertain. With 1 base removed from V and 0 bases from J, the gap between germline ends came to 13 bases. Germline-derived CDR1 and CDR2 are SGHDT and YYEEEE. The CDR3 contains 17 residues. DNA for the CDR3: TGTGCCAGCAGCTTGTTTAAGGGAATAGCAACTAATGAAAAACTGTTTTTT. Its protein is CASSLFKGIATNEKLFF.

This clone has just a few counts. The chain is built from TRBV7-8 and TRBJ1-4, with D unresolved. CDR3 size: 14 residues. V gave up 5 bases and J gave up 15 bases, with 22 bases separating them. In germline, CDR1 is SGHVS, CDR2 FQNEAQ. The DNA for the CDR3 is TGTGCCAGCAGCACGGTAGGCCTGACCGACGGAATGTTTTTT. It yields the protein CASSTVGLTDGMFF.

This rearrangement joins TRBV25-1 to TRBJ1-1; 8 bases are shared with TRBD1. The CDR3 is made up of 13 amino acids. The germline CDR1 and CDR2 sequences are MGHDK and SYGVNS. The J segment lost 1 base and the V segment lost 5 bases, leaving 0 bases of the junction unmatched. CDR3 residues: CASSTGGNTEAFF. Written as DNA, the CDR3 is TGTGCCAGCAGTACAGGGGGGAACACTGAAGCTTTCTTT.

This chain links TRBV7-2 with TRBJ2-1; D is ambiguous. The V gene's germline CDR1 is SGHTA and CDR2 FQGNSA. Trimming shortened V by 1 base and J by 1 base, and 5 bases separated the two germline ends. This CDR3 is 14 amino acids long. In DNA form, the CDR3 reads TGTGCCAGCAGCTTAGGGTCGTCCTACAATGAGCAGTTCTTC. It translates to CASSLGSSYNEQFF. The whole variable domain, filled in from reference TRBV7-2 and TRBJ2-1, reads GAGVSQSPSNKVTEKGKDVELRCDPISGHTALYWYRQSLGQGLEFLIYFQGNSAPDKSGLPSDRFSAERTGGSVSTLTIQRTQQEDSAVYLCASSLGSSYNEQFFGPGTRLTVL.

The chain carries TRBV6-6 and TRBJ2-2, with 12 bases matching TRBD1. V was clipped by 6 bases and J by 6 bases; unmatched bases: 5. CDR3 length: 15 residues. Germline V gene lookup returns CDR1 MNHNY and CDR2 SVGAGI (reference sequence). DNA for the CDR3: TGTGCCAGCAGATCCGGGACAGGGGGCCCCGGGGAGCTGTTTTTT. It is translated as CASRSGTGGPGELFF.

V gene TRBV5-8 combines with J gene TRBJ2-7, with D possibly being TRBD1 or TRBD2 (5 bases each). The CDR3 totals 14 residues. The germline V gene encodes CDR1 SGHTS and CDR2 YDEGEE. V was pared by 2 bases and J by 2 bases, with 11 bases between. In DNA form, the CDR3 reads TGTGCCAGCAGCTTCTACGGGGCTACCTACGAGCAGTACTTC. It encodes CASSFYGATYEQYF.

DNA of the CDR3: TGTGCCAGCAGTTACCCCCCCCGAGACCAAGAAGCTTTCTTT. It encodes CASSYPPRDQEAFF. This rearrangement joins TRBV28 to TRBJ1-1; no reliable D call. Trimming removed 4 bases at V and 8 bases at J, with 17 bases between. The germline CDR1 and CDR2 sequences are MDHEN and SYDVKM. The length of the CDR3 is 14 residues.

This clone is categorized as medium-sized. This chain joins TRBV4-1 and TRBJ2-7, with D perhaps matching TRBD2 (6 bases). Germline CDR1 MGHRA, CDR2 YSYEKL. The CDR3 is 14 residues long. Trimming removed 1 base from V and 2 bases from J, with 9 bases in between. CDR3 sequence reads: CASSQAGVTYEQYF. The CDR3 DNA is TGCGCCAGCAGCCAAGCGGGAGTTACCTACGAGCAGTACTTC.

The table lists this clone with a few counts. This sequence joins TRBV19 and TRBJ2-7; 8 nucleotides align to TRBD2. Germline V gene lookup returns CDR1 LNHDA and CDR2 SQIVND (reference sequence). The CDR3 is 13 residues long. V lost 7 bases to trimming and J lost 2 bases; unmatched junction nucleotides: 4. CDR3 loop: CASKTSDAYEQYF. Written as DNA, the CDR3 is TGTGCCAGTAAGACTAGCGATGCCTACGAGCAGTACTTC.

V gene TRBV27 combines with J gene TRBJ2-5; D gene uncertain. From germline, CDR1 is MNHEY and CDR2 SMNVEV (reference sequence). Between the trimmed V and J ends, which lost 2 bases and 2 bases, there was a span of 18 bases. The CDR3 totals 17 residues. The DNA for the CDR3 is TGTGCCAGCAGTTTACTTCCCGTATCGGGTCAACAAGAGACCCAGTACTTC. It yields the protein CASSLLPVSGQQETQYF.

The chain carries TRBV30 and TRBJ2-7, with D possibly TRBD1 on 6 matching bases. V was shortened by 4 bases and J by 1 base, with 14 bases between the two germline ends. CDR1 GTSNPN and CDR2 SVGIG come from the germline V gene (reference sequence). The CDR3 spans 14 residues. The CDR3 reads CAWKGQWGSYEQYF. CDR3 in DNA: TGTGCCTGGAAAGGACAGTGGGGTTCCTACGAGCAGTACTTC.

V gene TRBV4-2 combines with J gene TRBJ1-1; D is uncertain. The V end was cut by 1 base, the J end by 1 base, with 13 bases between. The CDR3 loop spans 16 amino acids. In germline, CDR1 is LGHNA, CDR2 YNFKEQ. In DNA, the CDR3 is TGTGCCAGCAGCCAAGGTCGAGCAGGCCCGAACACTGAAGCTTTCTTT. This translates into CASSQGRAGPNTEAFF.

CDR3 in DNA: TGCGCCAGCAGCTTGGCCCTGAGACAGGGGACGGGAGCGAACTATGGCTACACCTTC. This gives the protein CASSLALRQGTGANYGYTF. This chain connects TRBV5-1 to TRBJ1-2, with TRBD1 identical over 8 bases. V trimming: 0 bases; J trimming: 2 bases; junction bases outside the gene matches: 15. The CDR3 has 19 residues. From germline, CDR1 is SGHRS and CDR2 YFSETQ.

The gene calls are TRBV7-6 and TRBJ2-1; no reliable D call. Germline V gives CDR1 SGHVS, CDR2 FNYEAQ. V was clipped by 6 bases and J by 5 bases, with 11 bases between them. This CDR3 is 13 amino acids long. Here the CDR3 DNA reads TGTGCCAGCAGGGGCCTGCTTAACAATGAGCAGTTCTTC. Translating gives CASRGLLNNEQFF.

The chain uses TRBV18 and TRBJ2-7; 12 nucleotides match TRBD2. Trimming at V came to 8 bases and at J to 4 bases, leaving 18 bases not matched to a gene. Germline V gene lookup returns CDR1 KGHSH and CDR2 LQKENI. There are 18 residues in the CDR3. The CDR3 nucleotides read TGTGCCAGCACAGAGGGGACTAGCGGGTCCGGAGGCGTTTACGAGCAGTACTTC. As protein: CASTEGTSGSGGVYEQYF. Using reference TRBV18 and TRBJ2-7 for the parts outside the CDR3, the full variable domain is NAGVMQNPRHLVRRRGQEARLRCSPMKGHSHVYWYRQLPEEGLKFMVYLQKENIIDESGMPKERFSAEFPKEGPSILRIQQVVRGDSAAYFCASTEGTSGSGGVYEQYFGPGTRLTVT.

V gene TRBV5-1 combines with J gene TRBJ1-1; weak D call: TRBD1 (5 bases). The CDR3 is 15 amino acids. The V end was cut by 0 bases, the J end by 5 bases, with 14 bases between. Per germline, CDR1 SGHRS and CDR2 YFSETQ. CDR3 nucleotide sequence: TGCGCCAGCAGCTTGGCCGGGCAGGGTGGGACTGAAGCTTTCTTT. This translates into CASSLAGQGGTEAFF.

The chain links TRBV19 to TRBJ1-2, with D tentatively TRBD1 (5 bases). Trimming removed 4 bases from V and 3 bases from J, with 15 bases in between. CDR1 and CDR2 from the germline V gene are LNHDA and SQIVND (reference sequence). CDR3 length: 15 residues. The chain's CDR3 is CASSNAGGGYYGYTF. CDR3 nucleotide sequence: TGTGCCAGTAGTAACGCTGGGGGTGGATACTATGGCTACACCTTC.